The T cell receptor beta chain under discussion was sequenced for a study of shared clonotypes between healthy human individuals (dated by TCRdb to 2020 to 2022). With respect to the entire study: Three men and a couple of women, aged 18 to 49 years, made up the cohort. To increase sequencing depth and limit assay-specific biases, different laboratories used diverse techniques to prepare libraries and sequence TCR repertoires. The study deeply sequenced blood TCR repertoires of about 5 healthy adults to estimate repertoire size and the extent of clonotype sharing between individuals. Per donor, leukapheresis produced somewhere between about 0.94 and 9.5 billion PBMCs. For each donor, CD4 naive and CD4 memory were each given three plates, CD8 naive was given two plates, and CD8 memory was given one plate. The investigation overall reported the following: Estimated clonotype richness was generally larger for naive than for memory subsets. Compared with non-shared clonotypes, the clonotypes found in all four sorted-subset donors had higher generation probabilities. Incomplete sequencing was indicated by rarefaction of sorted-subset datasets, despite the large sequencing depth. Sampling was restricted to blood, and TCR repertoires in tissues likely differ from the TCR repertoires found in blood. Because the study included only a small number of donors, the genetic and exposure-history diversity represented was limited. Pairwise subsampling indicated that sequencing depth was expected to affect the degree of clonotype sharing among donors. About 5% of naive CD4, approximately 3.7% of naive CD8, 2.3% of memory CD4, and 0.4% of memory CD8 clonotypes were shared across four donors.

Comment on this clone: What this receptor recognizes is not known. No much larger clone exists at a distance of one base, and base qualities are not known.

Using the deep immunoSEQ assay, multiplex PCR amplified TCR CDR3 regions from genomic DNA. Extracted genomic DNA from each cell subset was spread evenly across all wells of several immunoSEQ 96-well plates, with each plate serving as a replicate. For sorted subsets, 150 to 200 ng genomic DNA, equal to tens of thousands of T cell genomes, was loaded into each replicate PCR. The purified libraries were quantified using a Qubit 3.0 fluorometer, sized with a Bioanalyzer 2100, and then quantified again using the KAPA Library Quantification kit. A separate single-read 150-cycle Illumina NextSeq 550 flow cell was used to sequence each immunoSEQ 96-well plate. Under the source paper's analysis protocol: Because the immunoSEQ output included only junctional sequences and no quality scores, the filtering could not be the same as the filtering used for full-length reads. Sequences were annotated with PyIR, a Python wrapper for IgBLAST v1.9, and V/J genes and CDR3 were assigned using IMGT germline references. Reads were removed for weak V/J assignments (E-value above 1e-6), missing CDR3, stop codons, out-of-frame junctions, or ambiguous translated residues. A V3J clonotype was defined by an identical inferred V gene, J gene, and CDR3 amino acid sequence. To compute the percentage overlap between repertoires, the number of shared unique clonotypes was divided by the size of the smaller repertoire. Repertoire richness was assessed with RTK rarefaction, the Chao1 estimator, and Recon v2.1 estimates of unobserved clonotypes. For all TCRbeta clonotypes obtained by the gDNA method from a handful of donors, generation probabilities were computed with OLGA. TCRdb's version of the immuneACCESS table is confined to in-frame rearrangements and falls short of the full clone set. An unresolved V gene accounts for under half of the shortfall where checked; the remainder is of unknown origin. That table furnishes V, J and clone size, whereas the DNA furnished D and trimming. Within this sample are a few hundred thousand clones, with about 96% of them counted one time only. The ten largest account for about 0.057% of the sample.

The donors were healthy, HIV-negative adults who had no recently reported acute infections or vaccinations. Every donor was a Caucasian adult residing in Nashville, Tennessee, USA. CD4+ T cells were enriched by magnetic negative selection, after which naive cells were positively selected on CD45RA and the negative fraction was taken as the memory subset. Blood was obtained by leukapheresis, after which PBMCs were separated by Ficoll-Histopaque density gradient centrifugation and cryopreserved in liquid nitrogen vapor phase. Analytical flow cytometry was used to check the purity and quantity of each magnetically sorted T cell population. Genomic DNA was isolated from each sorted fraction and quantified by UV absorbance on a Nanodrop 2000c. This receptor was obtained from a woman aged 25 to 39 in good health. Source material: naive CD4+ T cells sorted from blood. The cell subset or site tag for this specimen amounts to: CD45RA+ positively selected.

The nucleotide sequence reads as follows: TGTGCCAGCAACCGCGGGGTGAACACCGGGGAGCTGTTTTTT. Its coded protein is CASNRGVNTGELFF. The chain is encoded by TRBV28 joined to TRBJ2-2; TRBD2 is perhaps the D gene, given 6 matching bases. Including cysteine and phenylalanine, the CDR3 has 14 amino acids. The retained sequence is limited to the CDR3, 42 bases, with the frame set at the first base. Based on the germline V gene, the CDR1 and CDR2 sequences are MDHEN and SYDVKM. V gives up 7 bases and J gives up 1 base, and the segment between their germline ends measures 10 bases.